Each of the 25 T cell receptor beta chains below was sequenced from the same sample in a study of T cell repertoires in aging, cancer and after chemotherapy (dated by TCRdb to between 2018 and 2021). Instead of sorted cells or RNA, genomic DNA extracted from peripheral blood served as the source for amplifying TCR beta rearrangements. These reads were obtained on an Illumina MiSeq. Rearranged TRB sequences spanning V, D and J segments were amplified in a multiplex touch-down PCR with a mixed TRB-A/B primer pool. TCRdb redid the processing of the public reads, applying fastp at Q25 and MiXCR, and retained in-frame beta chains. Under each unique CDR3 protein, matching rows form one entry showing the most common genes and DNA. Present in this sample are a few thousand distinct CDR3 sequences, 20% to 30% of which were seen just once. The top ten hold around 12% of the sample. Sequencing was performed on blood. These receptors originate from a human donor with a solid tumor.

This clonotype turned up a few times. The chain couples TRBV7-9 to TRBJ2-1; possible D gene TRBD1, 6 bases. V lost 2 bases and J lost 10, with 15 bases in between. The CDR3 consists of 14 residues. Germline-derived CDR1 and CDR2 are SEHNR and FQNEAQ (reference sequence). The CDR3 loop reads CASSLTLTGTEQFF. The DNA of the CDR3 is TGTGCCAGCAGCTTAACACTAACCGGGACAGAGCAGTTCTTC. The full variable domain, its missing parts supplied by reference TRBV7-9 and TRBJ2-1, is DTGVSQNPRHKITKRGQNVTFRCDPISEHNRLYWYRQTLGQGPEFLTYFQNEAQLEKSRLLSDRFSAERPKGSFSTLEIQRTEQGDSAMYLCASSLTLTGTEQFFGPGTRLTVL.

V is TRBV7-9 and J is TRBJ1-3; D not certain. The germline V and J ends were trimmed by 10 bases and 0 bases, with 10 bases remaining between them. Germline V CDR1 and CDR2: SEHNR, FQNEAQ (reference sequence). The CDR3 is made up of 13 amino acids. The CDR3 is CATLGSSGNTIYF. The CDR3 DNA follows: TGTGCCACCCTTGGTAGCTCTGGAAACACCATATATTTT.

This clonotype occurred once. V is TRBV6-5 and J is TRBJ2-7, with 10 bases lining up with TRBD1. The CDR3 covers 14 residues. With V trimmed by 6 bases and J by 5 bases, 7 bases remained unmatched. The germline V gene encodes CDR1 MNHEY and CDR2 SVGAGI. The CDR3 sequence: CASRPGQGFDEQYF. CDR3 DNA: TGTGCCAGCAGGCCGGGACAGGGGTTCGACGAGCAGTACTTC.

This chain connects TRBV19 to TRBJ1-2; 7 bases line up with TRBD1. Per germline, CDR1 LNHDA and CDR2 SQIVND (reference sequence). The CDR3 runs to 13 residues. Unmatched junction bases numbered 3, after V lost 4 bases and J lost 4 bases. The CDR3 reads CASSTGTVYGYTF. DNA for the CDR3: TGTGCCAGTAGTACCGGGACAGTCTATGGCTACACCTTC.

This clonotype was detected a few times. The V call is TRBV7-9, the J call TRBJ1-1, with TRBD1 matching over 8 bases. The germline gives CDR1 SEHNR, CDR2 FQNEAQ (reference sequence). The CDR3 contains 13 residues. The junction had 6 bases not matched to a gene; V was cut back by 5 bases and J by 7 bases. The DNA for the CDR3 is TGTGCCAGCAGCAGGACAGGGACCGGTGAAGCTTTCTTT. As protein: CASSRTGTGEAFF. The variable domain in full, completed from reference TRBV7-9 and TRBJ1-1, reads DTGVSQNPRHKITKRGQNVTFRCDPISEHNRLYWYRQTLGQGPEFLTYFQNEAQLEKSRLLSDRFSAERPKGSFSTLEIQRTEQGDSAMYLCASSRTGTGEAFFGQGTRLTVV.

By share of the sample, this clonotype is medium-sized. V is TRBV5-4 and J is TRBJ1-2, with D hard to call. Trimming stripped 4 bases from V and 4 bases from J, with 8 bases between. The CDR3 has 12 residues. Germline V gene sequence: CDR1 SGHNT, CDR2 YYREEE (reference sequence). The DNA of the CDR3 is TGTGCCAGCAGCGTGGAGGGCTATGGCTACACCTTC. Translated, it gives CASSVEGYGYTF.

This clonotype counts as medium-sized. The V call is TRBV20-1, the J call TRBJ1-1; D is uncertain. The germline V gene encodes CDR1 DFQATT and CDR2 SNEGSKA (reference sequence). The V and J ends lost 7 bases and 2 bases respectively, with 11 bases between them. The CDR3 length is 12 residues. CDR3 DNA: TGCAGTGTGTTCGGGCCCAACACTGAAGCTTTCTTT. It specifies CSVFGPNTEAFF.

By share, this clonotype counts as medium-sized. This rearrangement joins TRBV6-6 to TRBJ1-5, with 7 bases that match TRBD1. CDR1 is MNHNY, CDR2 SVGAGI, per germline (reference sequence). The CDR3 sequence is 14 residues long. V shed 9 bases, J shed 0 bases, and the junction held 5 bases outside the gene matches. Here the CDR3 DNA reads TGTGCCAGTTCCGGGACAGCTAGCAATCAGCCCCAGCATTTT. This sequence encodes CASSGTASNQPQHF.

This clonotype is deemed medium-sized. J is TRBJ2-2 and V is TRBV18; D gene unclear. The V gene's germline CDR1 is KGHSH and CDR2 LQKENI. Deletions cut 2 bases from V and 9 bases from J, with 10 bases between. The CDR3 has 13 amino acids. The CDR3 is CASSPSGNRELFF. The CDR3 nucleotides are TGTGCCAGCTCACCATCGGGCAACCGGGAGCTGTTTTTT. Full variable domain (remainder filled in from reference TRBV18 and TRBJ2-2): NAGVMQNPRHLVRRRGQEARLRCSPMKGHSHVYWYRQLPEEGLKFMVYLQKENIIDESGMPKERFSAEFPKEGPSILRIQQVVRGDSAAYFCASSPSGNRELFFGEGSRLTVL.

This clonotype has more than one count but fewer than ten. V is TRBV4-3 and J is TRBJ1-2; a possible D gene is TRBD1 (6 bases). CDR3 length equals 14 residues. Germline assignment: CDR1 LGHNA and CDR2 YSLEER. Trimming stripped 4 bases from V and 4 bases from J, with 13 bases between. This CDR3 is CASSPGQGSYGYTF. In DNA form, the CDR3 reads TGCGCCAGCAGCCCCGGCCAGGGGTCCTATGGCTACACCTTC.

This clonotype ranks as medium-sized. V gene TRBV11-2 combines with J gene TRBJ2-7, with D maybe TRBD2 (6 bases). Germline V gene lookup returns CDR1 SGHAT and CDR2 FQNNGV. V was trimmed by 4 bases and J by 7 bases, leaving 8 bases between them. This CDR3 comprises 11 residues. DNA for the CDR3: TGTGCCAGCAGCTACGGGGGTGAGCAGTACTTC. It encodes CASSYGGEQYF.

The chain recombines TRBV12-3 or TRBV12-4 with TRBJ2-5; 9 nucleotides agree with TRBD2. V shed 4 bases, J shed 3 bases, and the junction held 15 bases outside the gene matches. The CDR3 has 18 residues. CDR3 nucleotide sequence: TGTGCCAGCAGTTGGGGTGGGGGCGGGGGGGGGATAGAAGAGACCCAGTACTTC. It encodes CASSWGGGGGGIEETQYF.

The J gene is TRBJ1-1, the V gene TRBV20-1; D not certain. The CDR3 consists of 11 residues. Germline V CDR1 and CDR2: DFQATT, SNEGSKA (reference sequence). The ends were cut back, 1 base at V and 7 bases at J, with 7 bases in the middle. CDR3 nucleotides: TGCAGTGCTAGAGGTTTGGGTGAAGCTTTCTTT. Amino acids: CSARGLGEAFF.

The table lists this clonotype with a few counts. The chain recombines TRBV11-2 with TRBJ2-3; no clear D gene. The germline gives CDR1 SGHAT, CDR2 FQNNGV. The CDR3 extends over 12 amino acids. V shed 1 base and J shed 6 bases, with 5 bases lying between them. The CDR3 is CASSLVLDTQYF. The CDR3 DNA reads TGTGCCAGCAGCTTAGTTCTGGATACGCAGTATTTT.

DNA for the CDR3: TGTGCCAGCAGCCAAGCCCCGTTGACAGGGGGTATAGGGCAGTTCTTC. This codes for CASSQAPLTGGIGQFF. The chain recombines TRBV4-2 with TRBJ2-1, with 9 bases that match TRBD1. Germline V gives CDR1 LGHNA, CDR2 YNFKEQ. The CDR3 has 16 amino acids. V gave up 1 base and J gave up 12 bases; unmatched junction bases: 13.

This clonotype was detected a few times. The rearrangement uses TRBV5-1 and TRBJ2-3; 9 nucleotides agree with TRBD2. The CDR3 length is 16 residues. Germline trimming cut 4 bases from V and 6 bases from J; bases unmatched to any gene: 12. Germline loops: CDR1 SGHRS, CDR2 YFSETQ. CDR3 residues: CASSPGGAGGQDTQYF. Here the CDR3 DNA reads TGCGCCAGCAGCCCCGGGGGAGCGGGGGGCCAGGATACGCAGTATTTT.

This clonotype qualifies as medium-sized (0.01 to 0.1%). The chain combines TRBV5-1 with TRBJ1-3; D call uncertain. This CDR3 comprises 13 residues. The germline V gene encodes CDR1 SGHRS and CDR2 YFSETQ. With 4 bases removed from V and 1 base from J, the gap between germline ends came to 6 bases. The CDR3 DNA is TGCGCCAGCAGCCCGGAGTCTGGAAACACCATATATTTT. Translating gives CASSPESGNTIYF.

Within the sample, this clonotype is medium-sized (0.01 to 0.1%). V and J are TRBV5-4 and TRBJ2-3; 8 bases map to TRBD2. Per the germline V gene, CDR1 is SGHNT and CDR2 is YYREEE (reference sequence). The V and J ends lost 0 bases and 7 bases, in that order; junction bases with no gene match: 16. The CDR3 contains 18 residues. CDR3 residues: CASSLEGSGGLRMNTQYF. Written as DNA, the CDR3 is TGTGCCAGCAGCTTGGAGGGGTCGGGGGGGCTTCGTATGAATACGCAGTATTTT.

V is TRBV27 and J is TRBJ2-7; 11 bases line up with TRBD1. CDR3 size: 13 residues. Per the germline V gene, CDR1 is MNHEY and CDR2 is SMNVEV (reference sequence). J was trimmed by 6 bases and V by 5 bases; bases with no gene match: 3. The CDR3 sequence: CASSQGTGGEQYF. The CDR3 DNA reads as TGTGCCAGCAGTCAGGGGACAGGGGGCGAGCAGTACTTC.

This clonotype ranks as large. This chain connects TRBV19 to TRBJ2-5; D is unresolved. V was pared by 3 bases and J by 0 bases, with 11 bases between. CDR3 size: 15 residues. Germline V gives CDR1 LNHDA, CDR2 SQIVND (reference sequence). Written as DNA, the CDR3 is TGTGCCAGTAGTATGATGGGGAACTACCAAGAGACCCAGTACTTC. This gives the protein CASSMMGNYQETQYF. The whole variable domain, remainder taken from reference TRBV19 and TRBJ2-5, is DGGITQSPKYLFRKEGQNVTLSCEQNLNHDAMYWYRQDPGQGLRLIYYSQIVNDFQKGDIAEGYSVSREKKESFPLTVTSAQKNPTAFYLCASSMMGNYQETQYFGPGTRLLVL.

The sample holds one count of this clonotype. The chain recombines TRBV6-4 with TRBJ1-5, with no clear D. The germline CDR1 and CDR2 sequences are MRHNA and SNTAGT. Between the trimmed V and J ends, which lost 2 bases and 2 bases, there was a span of 4 bases. CDR3 size: 13 residues. This CDR3 reads CASSDGGNQPQHF. DNA of the CDR3: TGTGCCAGCAGTGACGGCGGCAATCAGCCCCAGCATTTT.

J is TRBJ2-7 and V is TRBV20-1, with 7 nucleotides matching TRBD1. The CDR3 is made up of 14 amino acids. Looked up from germline, CDR1 is DFQATT and CDR2 is SNEGSKA (reference sequence). Trimming at V came to 3 bases and at J to 4 bases, leaving 9 bases not matched to a gene. CDR3 nucleotide sequence: TGCAGTGCTAGGGACCGGGACAGCGGATACGAGCAGTACTTC. It specifies CSARDRDSGYEQYF.

In this sample, this clonotype turned up a few times. J is TRBJ2-7 and V is TRBV11-2, with 7 bases identical to TRBD1. The CDR3 runs to 16 residues. Looked up from germline, CDR1 is SGHAT and CDR2 is FQNNGV. After removal of 0 bases from V and 2 bases from J, the junction contained 7 bases not matched to a gene. This chain's CDR3 is CASSLDRAGGTYEQYF. In nucleotides, the CDR3 is TGTGCCAGCAGCTTAGATCGGGCAGGGGGAACCTACGAGCAGTACTTC.

Concerning this clonotype: Just one base apart from a much larger clone, this may be a read error. V and J are TRBV6-6 and TRBJ1-1, with D possibly being TRBD1 (5 bases). CDR1 is MNHNY and CDR2 is SVGAGI in the germline V gene (reference sequence). This CDR3 has 15 amino acids. Trimming shortened V by 2 bases and J by 5 bases, and 15 bases separated the two germline ends. For the CDR3, the DNA is TGTGCCAGCAGTTACCGGTCAGGGTTAGGGACTGAAGCTTTCTTT. It encodes CASSYRSGLGTEAFF.

This clonotype was detected only a few times. The chain has TRBV20-1 and TRBJ1-1; 8 bases match TRBD1. J gave up 5 bases and V 5 bases, and 4 bases lay outside the gene matches. The CDR3 has 12 residues. Germline CDR1 and CDR2: DFQATT and SNEGSKA (reference sequence). CDR3 sequence reads: CSAVTGATEAFF. In nucleotides, the CDR3 is TGCAGTGCTGTGACAGGGGCGACTGAAGCTTTCTTT.